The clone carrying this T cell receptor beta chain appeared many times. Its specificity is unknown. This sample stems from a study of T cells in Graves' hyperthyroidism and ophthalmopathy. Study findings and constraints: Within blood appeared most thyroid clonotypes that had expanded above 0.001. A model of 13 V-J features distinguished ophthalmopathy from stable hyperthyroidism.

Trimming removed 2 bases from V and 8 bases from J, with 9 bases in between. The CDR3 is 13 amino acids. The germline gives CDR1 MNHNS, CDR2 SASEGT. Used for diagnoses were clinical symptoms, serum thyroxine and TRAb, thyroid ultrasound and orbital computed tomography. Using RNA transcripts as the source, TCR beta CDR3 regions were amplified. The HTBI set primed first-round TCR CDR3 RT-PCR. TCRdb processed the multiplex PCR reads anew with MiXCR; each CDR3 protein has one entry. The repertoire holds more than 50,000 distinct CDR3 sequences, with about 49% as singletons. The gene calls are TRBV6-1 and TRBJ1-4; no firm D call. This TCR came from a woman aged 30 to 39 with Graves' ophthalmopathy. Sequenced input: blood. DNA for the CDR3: TGTGCCAGCAGTGAATGGCCCCGGGAAAAACTGTTTTTT. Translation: CASSEWPREKLFF.